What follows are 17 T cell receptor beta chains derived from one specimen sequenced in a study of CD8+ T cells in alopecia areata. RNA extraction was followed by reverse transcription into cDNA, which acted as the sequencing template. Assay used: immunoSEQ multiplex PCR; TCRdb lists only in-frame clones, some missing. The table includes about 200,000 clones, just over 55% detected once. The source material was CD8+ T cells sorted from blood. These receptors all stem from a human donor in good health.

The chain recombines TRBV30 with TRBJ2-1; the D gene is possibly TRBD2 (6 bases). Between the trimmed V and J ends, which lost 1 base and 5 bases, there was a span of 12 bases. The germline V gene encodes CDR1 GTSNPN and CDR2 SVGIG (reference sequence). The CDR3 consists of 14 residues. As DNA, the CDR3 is TGTGCCTGGAGTGATTTAGCGGCCCACAATGAGCAGTTCTTC. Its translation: CAWSDLAAHNEQFF.

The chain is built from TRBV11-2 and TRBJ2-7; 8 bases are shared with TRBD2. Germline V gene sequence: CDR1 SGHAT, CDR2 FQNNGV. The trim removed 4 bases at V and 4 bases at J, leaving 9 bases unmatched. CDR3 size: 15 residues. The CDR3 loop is CASSSREGPVYEQYF. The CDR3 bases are TGTGCCAGCAGCTCCCGGGAGGGACCCGTTTACGAGCAGTACTTC.

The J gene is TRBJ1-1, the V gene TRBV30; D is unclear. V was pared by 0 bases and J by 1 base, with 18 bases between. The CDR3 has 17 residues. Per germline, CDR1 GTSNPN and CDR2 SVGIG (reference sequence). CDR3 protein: CAWSVHPLSRENTEAFF. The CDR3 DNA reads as TGTGCCTGGAGTGTACACCCCCTTTCGAGGGAGAACACTGAAGCTTTCTTT.

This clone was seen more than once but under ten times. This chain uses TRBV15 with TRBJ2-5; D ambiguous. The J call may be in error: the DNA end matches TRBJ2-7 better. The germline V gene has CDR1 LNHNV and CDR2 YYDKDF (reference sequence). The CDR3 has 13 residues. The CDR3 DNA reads TGTGCCACCAGCCATGGACGGTCCTACGAGCAGTACTTC. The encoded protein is CATSHGRSYEQYF.

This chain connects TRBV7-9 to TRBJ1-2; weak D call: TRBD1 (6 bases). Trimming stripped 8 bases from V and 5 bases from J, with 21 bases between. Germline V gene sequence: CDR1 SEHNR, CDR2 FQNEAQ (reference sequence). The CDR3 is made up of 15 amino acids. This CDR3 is CASAWTDESGYGYTF. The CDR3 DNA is TGTGCCAGCGCTTGGACAGACGAATCTGGGTATGGCTACACCTTC.

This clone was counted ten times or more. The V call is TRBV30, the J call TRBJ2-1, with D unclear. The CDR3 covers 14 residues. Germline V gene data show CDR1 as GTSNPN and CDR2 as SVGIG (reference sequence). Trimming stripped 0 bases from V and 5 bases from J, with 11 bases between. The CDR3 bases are TGTGCCTGGAGTGTAGTCAGGCTGCACAATGAGCAGTTCTTC. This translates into CAWSVVRLHNEQFF.

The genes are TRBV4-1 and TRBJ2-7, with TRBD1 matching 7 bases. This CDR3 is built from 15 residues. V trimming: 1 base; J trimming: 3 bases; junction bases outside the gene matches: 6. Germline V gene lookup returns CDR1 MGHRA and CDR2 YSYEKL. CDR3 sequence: CASSQGSGQHYEQYF. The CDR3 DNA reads TGCGCCAGCAGCCAAGGGTCGGGACAGCACTACGAGCAGTACTTC.

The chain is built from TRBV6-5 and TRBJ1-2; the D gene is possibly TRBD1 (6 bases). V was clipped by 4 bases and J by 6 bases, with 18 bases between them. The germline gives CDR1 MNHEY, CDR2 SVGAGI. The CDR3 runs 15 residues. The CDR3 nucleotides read TGTGCCAGCAGTTCAGGGGCAGGGCCAGAAAATGGCTACACCTTC. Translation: CASSSGAGPENGYTF.

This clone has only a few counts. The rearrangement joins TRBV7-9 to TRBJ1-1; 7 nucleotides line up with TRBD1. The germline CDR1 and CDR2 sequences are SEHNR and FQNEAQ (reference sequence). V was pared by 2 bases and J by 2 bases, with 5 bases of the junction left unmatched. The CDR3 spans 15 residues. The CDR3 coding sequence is TGTGCCAGCAGCTTATTCGGGACAGCAAACACTGAAGCTTTCTTT. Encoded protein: CASSLFGTANTEAFF. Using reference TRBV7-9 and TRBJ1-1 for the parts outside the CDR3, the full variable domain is DTGVSQNPRHKITKRGQNVTFRCDPISEHNRLYWYRQTLGQGPEFLTYFQNEAQLEKSRLLSDRFSAERPKGSFSTLEIQRTEQGDSAMYLCASSLFGTANTEAFFGQGTRLTVV.

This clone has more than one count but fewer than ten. This CDR3 is CASSIGAVSSEAFF. CDR3 DNA: TGTGCCAGTAGTATCGGGGCAGTGTCTTCTGAAGCTTTCTTT. The chain couples TRBV19 to TRBJ1-1; tentative D call: TRBD1 (5 bases). CDR3 length: 14 residues. CDR1 is LNHDA and CDR2 is SQIVND in the germline V gene (reference sequence). V was trimmed by 3 bases and J by 6 bases, leaving 14 bases between them.

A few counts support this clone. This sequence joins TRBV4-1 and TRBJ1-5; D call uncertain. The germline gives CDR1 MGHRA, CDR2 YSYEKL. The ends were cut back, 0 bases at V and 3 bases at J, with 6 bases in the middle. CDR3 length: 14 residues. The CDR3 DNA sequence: TGCGCCAGCAGCCAAGAGTACCCCAATCAGCCCCAGCATTTT. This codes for CASSQEYPNQPQHF.

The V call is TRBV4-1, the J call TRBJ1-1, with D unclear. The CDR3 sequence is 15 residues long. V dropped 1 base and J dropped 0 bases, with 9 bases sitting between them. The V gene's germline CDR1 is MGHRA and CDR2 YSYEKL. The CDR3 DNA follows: TGCGCCAGCAGCCAAGTGCAGGTACTGAACACTGAAGCTTTCTTT. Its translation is CASSQVQVLNTEAFF.

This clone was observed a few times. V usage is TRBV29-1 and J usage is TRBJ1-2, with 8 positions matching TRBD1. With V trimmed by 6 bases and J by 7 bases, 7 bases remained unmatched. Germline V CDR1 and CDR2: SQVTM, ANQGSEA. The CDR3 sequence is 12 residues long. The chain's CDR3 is CSVDGQGPGYTF. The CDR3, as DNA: TGCAGCGTCGATGGACAGGGTCCTGGCTACACCTTC.

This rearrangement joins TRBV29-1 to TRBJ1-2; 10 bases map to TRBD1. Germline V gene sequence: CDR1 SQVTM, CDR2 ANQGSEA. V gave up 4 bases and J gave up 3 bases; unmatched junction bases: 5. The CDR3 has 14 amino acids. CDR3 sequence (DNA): TGCAGCGTTGCGACAGGGGGCTTGGACTATGGCTACACCTTC. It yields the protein CSVATGGLDYGYTF.

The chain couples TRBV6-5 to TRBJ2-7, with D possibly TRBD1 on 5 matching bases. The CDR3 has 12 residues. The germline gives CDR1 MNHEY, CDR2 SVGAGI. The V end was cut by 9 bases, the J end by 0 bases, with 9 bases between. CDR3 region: CASGANSYEQYF. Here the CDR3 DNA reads TGTGCCAGTGGGGCCAACTCCTACGAGCAGTACTTC.

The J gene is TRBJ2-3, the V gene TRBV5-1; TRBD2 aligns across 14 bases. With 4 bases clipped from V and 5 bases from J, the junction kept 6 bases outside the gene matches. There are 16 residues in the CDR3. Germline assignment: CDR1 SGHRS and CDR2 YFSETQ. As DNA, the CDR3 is TGCGCCAGCAGCCCGGGACTAGCGGGGGCCGAAGATACGCAGTATTTT. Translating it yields CASSPGLAGAEDTQYF.

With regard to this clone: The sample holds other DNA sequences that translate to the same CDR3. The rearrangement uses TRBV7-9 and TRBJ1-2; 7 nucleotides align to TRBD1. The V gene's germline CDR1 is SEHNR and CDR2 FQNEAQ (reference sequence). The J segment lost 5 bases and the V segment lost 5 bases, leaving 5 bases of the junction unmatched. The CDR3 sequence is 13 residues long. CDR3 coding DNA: TGTGCCAGCAGCCTCGGGACAGTTTATGGCTACACCTTC. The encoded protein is CASSLGTVYGYTF.